This T cell receptor (beta chain) was identified during a study of Ad26.COV2.S vaccination and SARS-CoV-2 variants. Study at large: Donor had been placed in the Ad26.COV2.S arm of the COV1001 trial.

The CDR3 is 14 residues long. From germline, CDR1 is LNHDA and CDR2 SQIVND (reference sequence). Study-level results: Considerable breadth of spike-specific CD8+ and CD4+ T cell responses has reportedly been documented following vaccination.

Treatment described: about 20 received Ad26.COV2.S at low or high dose, single or two shots; roughly 5 received placebo; per-sample allocation not given. Day 63 after the first vaccine or placebo injection was the time point for sampling. An adult of 18-55 years in Boston served as donor. The vaccine delivered Wuhan-strain SARS-CoV-2 spike through an Ad26 vector. Using immunoSEQ multiplex PCR, the repertoire was profiled, and TCRdb retains in-frame clones only, with some absent. Counted here are about 480,000 clones, around 88% occurring once; the ten biggest clones make up roughly 13%. About this clone itself: Its antigen is unidentified. The junction shows a germline mismatch at one end, possibly a read error.

The sample here was peripheral blood, taken in a trial of Ad26.COV2.S vaccine versus placebo. The chain employs TRBV19 and TRBJ1-1; D not certain. This sequence was found in a person aged 18-60 years who received the Ad26.COV2.S COVID-19 vaccine or a placebo. The chain's CDR3 is CASSVDGPNTEAFF. CDR3 DNA sequence: TGTGCCAGTAGTGTAGACGGCCCGAACACTGAAGCTTTCTTT.